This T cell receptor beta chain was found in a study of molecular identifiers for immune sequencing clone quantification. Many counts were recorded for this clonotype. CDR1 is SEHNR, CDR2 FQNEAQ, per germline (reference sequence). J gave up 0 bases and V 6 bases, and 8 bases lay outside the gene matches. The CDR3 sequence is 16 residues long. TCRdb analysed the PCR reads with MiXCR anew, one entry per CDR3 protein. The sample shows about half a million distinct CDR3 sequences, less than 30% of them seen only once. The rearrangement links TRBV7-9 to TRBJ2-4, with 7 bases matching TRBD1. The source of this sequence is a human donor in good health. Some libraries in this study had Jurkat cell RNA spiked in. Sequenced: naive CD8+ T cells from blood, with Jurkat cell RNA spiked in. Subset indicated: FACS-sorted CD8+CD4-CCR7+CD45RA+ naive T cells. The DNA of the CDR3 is TGTGCCAGCAGTACCGGACAGGCGACAGCCAAAAACATTCAGTACTTC. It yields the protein CASSTGQATAKNIQYF.